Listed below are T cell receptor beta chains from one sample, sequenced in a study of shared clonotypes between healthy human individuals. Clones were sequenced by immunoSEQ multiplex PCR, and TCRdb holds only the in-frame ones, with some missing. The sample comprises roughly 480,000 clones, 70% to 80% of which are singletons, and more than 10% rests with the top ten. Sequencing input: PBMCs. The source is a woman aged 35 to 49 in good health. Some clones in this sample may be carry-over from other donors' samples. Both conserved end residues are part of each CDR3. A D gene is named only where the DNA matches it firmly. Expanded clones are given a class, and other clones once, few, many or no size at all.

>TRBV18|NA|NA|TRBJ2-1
TGTGCCAGCTCACCATTCGCGGGGGCCGGGGCCAATGAGCAGTTCTTC
CASSPFAGAGANEQFF
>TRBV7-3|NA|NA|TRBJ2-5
TGTGCCAGCAGCAAAAATGGTCTCCAAGAGACCCAGTACTTC
CASSKNGLQETQYF
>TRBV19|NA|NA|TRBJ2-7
TGTGCCAGTAGTATAGGACTAGGGGTCGCCTACGAGCAGTACTTC
CASSIGLGVAYEQYF
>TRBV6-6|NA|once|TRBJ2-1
TGTGCCAGCAGTACCAATTTCGTCTCCTACAATGAGCAGTTCTTC
CASSTNFVSYNEQFF
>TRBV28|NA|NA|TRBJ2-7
TGTGCCAGCAGTTTACTCCCGGGAGTGGCCTACGAGCAGTACTTC
CASSLLPGVAYEQYF
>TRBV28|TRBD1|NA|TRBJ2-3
TGTGCCAGCAGTCTGACAGGGCCAGGGCCAGATACGCAGTATTTT
CASSLTGPGPDTQYF
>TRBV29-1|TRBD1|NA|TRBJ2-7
TGCAGCGTTGAGGTCAGGGGGCGGTTTGAGCAGTACTTC
CSVEVRGRFEQYF
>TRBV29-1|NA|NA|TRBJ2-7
TGCAGCGTTGTCGGTGGGAGACCCTCCTACGAGCAGTACTTC
CSVVGGRPSYEQYF
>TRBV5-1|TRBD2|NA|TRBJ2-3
TGCGCCAGTAGACCGGGACTAGCGGGAGCGGATACGCAGTATTTT
CASRPGLAGADTQYF
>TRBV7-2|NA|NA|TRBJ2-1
TGTGCCAGCAGCTTATATAGCTCCTACAATGAGCAGTTCTTC
CASSLYSSYNEQFF
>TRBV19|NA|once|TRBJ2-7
TGTGCCAGTACCCGGGATCCCAGCTCCTACGAGCAGTACTTC
CASTRDPSSYEQYF
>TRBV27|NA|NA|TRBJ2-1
TGTGCCAGCAGTTTATCAGTTTACAGGGTGAGGGATGAGCAGTTCTTC
CASSLSVYRVRDEQFF
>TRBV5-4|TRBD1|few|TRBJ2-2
TGTGCCAGCAGCTTGCCAGGGGGCGCGAACACCGGGGAGCTGTTTTTT
CASSLPGGANTGELFF
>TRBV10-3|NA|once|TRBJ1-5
TGTGCCATCAGTGTTGGGGGGGAGGTAAATCAGCCCCAGCATTTT
CAISVGGEVNQPQHF
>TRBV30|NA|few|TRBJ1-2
TGTGCCTGGAGAGGAGGCCCGGGGACCGGCAACTATGGCTACACCTTC
CAWRGGPGTGNYGYTF
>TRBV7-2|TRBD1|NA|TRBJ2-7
TGTGCCAGCAGCTTAGTCGGGACAGGGGGCTACGAGCAGTACTTC
CASSLVGTGGYEQYF
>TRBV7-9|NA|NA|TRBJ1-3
TGTGCCAGCAGTCTAGGGAGGGCAGGCATTGGAAACACCATATATTTT
CASSLGRAGIGNTIYF
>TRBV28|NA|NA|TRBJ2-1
TGTGCCAGCACCCTGGGGGGAGTTTACAATGAGCAGTTCTTC
CASTLGGVYNEQFF
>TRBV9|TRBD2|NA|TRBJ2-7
TGTGCCAGCAGCGTAGGGGGACTAGGACCGTGGAACGAGCAGTACTTC
CASSVGGLGPWNEQYF
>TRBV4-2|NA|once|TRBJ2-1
TGTGCCAGCAGCCAAGAGGGCGCCAGGGACAATGAGCAGTTCTTC
CASSQEGARDNEQFF
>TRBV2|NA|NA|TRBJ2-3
TGTGCCAGCAGTGCTAGCCTCCCAACAGATACGCAGTATTTT
CASSASLPTDTQYF
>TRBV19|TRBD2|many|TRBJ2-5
TGTGCCAGTAGCCCACTAGCGGGAGTGCCTGAAGAGACCCAGTACTTC
CASSPLAGVPEETQYF
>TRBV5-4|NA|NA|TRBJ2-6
TGTGCCAGCAGCGTATCTATAGCTTTCACTGGGGCCAACGTCCTGACTTTC
CASSVSIAFTGANVLTF
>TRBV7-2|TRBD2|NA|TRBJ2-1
TGTGCCAGCAGCCGACTAGCGGGTCTCACCTACAATGAGCAGTTCTTC
CASSRLAGLTYNEQFF
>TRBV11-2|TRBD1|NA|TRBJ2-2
TGTGCCAGCAGCCCTTCTGTGGGACAGGGCTGGGCCGGGGAGCTGTTTTTT
CASSPSVGQGWAGELFF
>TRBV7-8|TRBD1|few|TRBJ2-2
TGTGCCAGCAGCCCAGGACAGGGGGGCACCGGGGAGCTGTTTTTT
CASSPGQGGTGELFF
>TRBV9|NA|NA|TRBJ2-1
TGTGCCAGCAGCGTAGGGGCGGCGGGATGGGACGATGAGCAGTTCTTC
CASSVGAAGWDDEQFF
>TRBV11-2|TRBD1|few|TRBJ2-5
TGTGCCAGCAGCTTAGGTGCAGGGGGCAAGGAGACCCAGTACTTC
CASSLGAGGKETQYF
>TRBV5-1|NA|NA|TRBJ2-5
TGCGCCACCGATGGGCAGCAATCGGAGACCCAGTACTTC
CATDGQQSETQYF
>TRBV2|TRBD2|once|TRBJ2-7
TGTGCCAGCAGTGAAGCGCGCCTAGCGGGAGTCTACGAGCAGTACTTC
CASSEARLAGVYEQYF
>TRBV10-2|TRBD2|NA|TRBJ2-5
TGCGCCAGCAGGGGACTAGCGGGAGAGACCCAGTACTTC
CASRGLAGETQYF
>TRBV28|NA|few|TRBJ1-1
TGTGCCAGCAGTTTATCTGGGAACACTGAAGCTTTCTTT
CASSLSGNTEAFF
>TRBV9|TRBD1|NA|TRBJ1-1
TGTGCCAGCAGCGCCTCTCAAGGGGGCCCGAACACTGAAGCTTTCTTT
CASSASQGGPNTEAFF
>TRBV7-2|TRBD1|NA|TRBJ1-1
TGTGCCACCAAGACAGGGTTGAACACTGAAGCTTTCTTT
CATKTGLNTEAFF
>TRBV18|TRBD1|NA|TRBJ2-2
TGTGCCAGCTCACCCCTAGGGACAGGGGAAGGCGTCGGGGAGCTGTTTTTT
CASSPLGTGEGVGELFF
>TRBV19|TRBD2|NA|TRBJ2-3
TGTGCCAGTAGTATCCGGACTAGCGGGGTCACAGATACGCAGTATTTT
CASSIRTSGVTDTQYF
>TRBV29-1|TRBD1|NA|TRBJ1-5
TGCAGCGTTGGAGACAGGGAGGGGGGTAGCAATCAGCCCCAGCATTTT
CSVGDREGGSNQPQHF
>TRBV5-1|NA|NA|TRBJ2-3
TGCGCCAGCAGCTTACAGGGAAACACAGATACGCAGTATTTT
CASSLQGNTDTQYF
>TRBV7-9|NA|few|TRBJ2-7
TGTGCCAGCAGCTTAACGTTTTCTTACGAGCAGTACTTC
CASSLTFSYEQYF
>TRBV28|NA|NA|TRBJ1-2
TGTGCCACTCTCGCGTCAGGGCGCCGGGGCTACACCTTC
CATLASGRRGYTF
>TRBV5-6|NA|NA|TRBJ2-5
TGTGCCAGCAGCTTGTTCCAAGAGACCCAGTACTTC
CASSLFQETQYF
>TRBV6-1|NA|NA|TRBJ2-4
TGTGCCAGCAGTGAAGCCACCATAGGGGGGATGGTCCGGTACTTC
CASSEATIGGMVRYF
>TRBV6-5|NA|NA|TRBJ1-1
TGTGCCAGCAGTTCAAGGGGGATTGAGAACACTGAAGCTTTCTTT
CASSSRGIENTEAFF
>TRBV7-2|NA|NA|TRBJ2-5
TGTGCCAGCAGCCCTGCGGCTTACCAAGAGACCCAGTACTTC
CASSPAAYQETQYF
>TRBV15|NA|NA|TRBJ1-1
TGTGCCACCAGCAGAGGGGACCTCGGAGGCCCGATGAACACTGAAGCTTTCTTT
CATSRGDLGGPMNTEAFF
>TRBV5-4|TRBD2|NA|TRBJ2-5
TGTGCCAGCAGCAGGGCGGGAGGACAAGAGACCCAGTACTTC
CASSRAGGQETQYF
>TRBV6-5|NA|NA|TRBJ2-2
TGTGCCAGCAGTCCTAACGTGGGGTACACCGGGGAGCTGTTTTTT
CASSPNVGYTGELFF
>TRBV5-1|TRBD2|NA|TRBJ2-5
TGCGCCAGCACCTTGGTACTAGCGGGAGGCGTACAAGAGACCCAGTACTTC
CASTLVLAGGVQETQYF
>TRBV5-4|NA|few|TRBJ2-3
TGTGCCAGCAGTGAGGGACCCGCTAGCACAGATACGCAGTATTTT
CASSEGPASTDTQYF
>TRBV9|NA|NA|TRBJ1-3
TGTGCCAGCAGCGTCTCGGGACCCTCTGGAAACACCATATATTTT
CASSVSGPSGNTIYF
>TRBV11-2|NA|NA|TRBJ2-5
TGTGCCAGCAGCTTAACAGGGACCCAAGAGACCCAGTACTTC
CASSLTGTQETQYF
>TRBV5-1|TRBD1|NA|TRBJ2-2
TGCGCCAGCAGCTGGCCCGGGACAGGGACCCTAACCACCGGGGAGCTGTTTTTT
CASSWPGTGTLTTGELFF
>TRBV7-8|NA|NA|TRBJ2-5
TGTGCCAGCAGCCCTCTAGGGGAGACCCAGTACTTC
CASSPLGETQYF
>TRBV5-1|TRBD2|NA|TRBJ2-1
TGCGCCAGCAGCCCATTAGAGGGCGGGGGTAACGGGGAGCAGTTCTTC
CASSPLEGGGNGEQFF
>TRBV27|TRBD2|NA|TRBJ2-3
TGTGCCAGCAGCCGCGGACTAGCGTCAACAGATACGCAGTATTTT
CASSRGLASTDTQYF
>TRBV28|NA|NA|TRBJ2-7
TGTGCCAGCAGTCTCTCGGGGGCGGGAGTGCAGTACTTC
CASSLSGAGVQYF
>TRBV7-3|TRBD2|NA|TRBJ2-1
TGTGCCAGCAGCTTAACCGGCCCGGGACTAGCGGGAGAGGGCAATGAGCAGTTCTTC
CASSLTGPGLAGEGNEQFF
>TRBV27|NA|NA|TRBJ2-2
TGTGCCGTCCAGGCGACCTCGAACACCGGGGAGCTGTTTTTT
CAVQATSNTGELFF
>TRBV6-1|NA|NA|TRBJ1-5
TGTGCCAGCAGTGAAGTAGGACAGCCCCAGCATTTT
CASSEVGQPQHF
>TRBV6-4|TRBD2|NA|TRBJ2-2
TGTGCCAGCAGTTCCCTAGCGGGAGACACCGGGGAGCTGTTTTTT
CASSSLAGDTGELFF